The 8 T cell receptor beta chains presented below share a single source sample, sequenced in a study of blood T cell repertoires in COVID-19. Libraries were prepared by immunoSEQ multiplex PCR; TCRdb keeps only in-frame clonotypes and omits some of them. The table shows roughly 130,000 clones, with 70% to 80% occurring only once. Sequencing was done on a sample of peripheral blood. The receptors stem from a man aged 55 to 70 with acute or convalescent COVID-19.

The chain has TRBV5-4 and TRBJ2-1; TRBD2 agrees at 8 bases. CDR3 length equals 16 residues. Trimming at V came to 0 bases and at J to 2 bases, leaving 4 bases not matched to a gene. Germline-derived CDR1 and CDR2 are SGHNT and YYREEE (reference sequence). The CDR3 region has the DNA TGTGCCAGCAGCTTGGGAGCAGCGGGAGCCTACAATGAGCAGTTCTTC. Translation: CASSLGAAGAYNEQFF.

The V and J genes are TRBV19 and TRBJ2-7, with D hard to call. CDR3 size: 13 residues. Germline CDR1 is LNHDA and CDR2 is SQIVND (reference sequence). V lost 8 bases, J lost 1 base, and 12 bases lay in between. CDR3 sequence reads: CASSGSFSYEQYF. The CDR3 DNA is TGTGCCAGTTCCGGTTCTTTTTCCTACGAGCAGTACTTC.

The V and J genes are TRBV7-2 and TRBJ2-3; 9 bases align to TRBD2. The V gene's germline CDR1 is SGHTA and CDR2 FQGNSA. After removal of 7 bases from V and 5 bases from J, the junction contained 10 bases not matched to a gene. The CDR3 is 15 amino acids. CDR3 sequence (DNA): TGTGCCAGCACCCAGTGGGCGGGAGGGCGAGATACGCAGTATTTT. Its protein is CASTQWAGGRDTQYF.

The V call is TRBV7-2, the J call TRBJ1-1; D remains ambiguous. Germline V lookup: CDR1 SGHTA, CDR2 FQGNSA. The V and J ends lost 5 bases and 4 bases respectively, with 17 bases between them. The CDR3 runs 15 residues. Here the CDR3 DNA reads TGTGCCAGCAGCCCCGCCCACCGCAGGTTCACTGAAGCTTTCTTT. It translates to CASSPAHRRFTEAFF.

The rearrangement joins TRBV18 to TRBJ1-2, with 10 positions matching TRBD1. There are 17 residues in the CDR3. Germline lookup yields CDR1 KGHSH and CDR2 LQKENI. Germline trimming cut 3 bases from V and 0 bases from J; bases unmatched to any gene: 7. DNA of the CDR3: TGTGCCAGCTCACCCATGACCGGGACAGGGGCTAACTATGGCTACACCTTC. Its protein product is CASSPMTGTGANYGYTF. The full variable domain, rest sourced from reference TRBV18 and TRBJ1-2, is NAGVMQNPRHLVRRRGQEARLRCSPMKGHSHVYWYRQLPEEGLKFMVYLQKENIIDESGMPKERFSAEFPKEGPSILRIQQVVRGDSAAYFCASSPMTGTGANYGYTFGSGTRLTVV.

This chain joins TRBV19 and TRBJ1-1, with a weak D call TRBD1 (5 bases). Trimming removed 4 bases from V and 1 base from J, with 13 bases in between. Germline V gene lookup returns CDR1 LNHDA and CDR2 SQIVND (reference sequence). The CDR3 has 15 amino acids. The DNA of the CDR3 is TGTGCCAGTAGTACTCCGGGGCGGGGGAACACTGAAGCTTTCTTT. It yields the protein CASSTPGRGNTEAFF.

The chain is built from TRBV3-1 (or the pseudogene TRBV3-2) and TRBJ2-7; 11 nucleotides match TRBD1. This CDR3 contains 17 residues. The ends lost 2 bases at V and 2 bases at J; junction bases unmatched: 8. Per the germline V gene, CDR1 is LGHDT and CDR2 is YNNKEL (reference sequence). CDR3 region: CASSQTFGTGGTYEQYF. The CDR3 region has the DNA TGTGCCAGCAGCCAAACCTTTGGGACAGGGGGAACCTACGAGCAGTACTTC.

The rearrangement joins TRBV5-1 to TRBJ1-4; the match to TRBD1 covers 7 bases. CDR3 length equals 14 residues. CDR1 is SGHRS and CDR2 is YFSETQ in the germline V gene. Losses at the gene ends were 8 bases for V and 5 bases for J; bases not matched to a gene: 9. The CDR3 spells CASRPGQQNEKLFF. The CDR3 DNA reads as TGCGCCAGTAGACCGGGACAGCAAAATGAAAAACTGTTTTTT.